This entry describes one T cell receptor (beta chain). This entry belongs to a study of T-cell memory formation after mild COVID-19. From the 5' RACE reads, TCRdb called clonotypes with MiXCR, one entry per CDR3 protein. Among fewer than 200,000 distinct CDR3 sequences listed, about 20% were seen once. Germline CDR1 is SGHRS and CDR2 is YFSETQ. CDR3 length equals 11 residues. The V and J ends lost 5 bases and 7 bases respectively, with 10 bases between them. What was sequenced was PBMCs or a T cell subset sorted from them (not recorded which). This chain joins TRBV5-1 and TRBJ2-7; tentative D call: TRBD1 (5 bases). The TCR originated in an adult woman who had mild COVID-19 (a few samples of this study predate the infection). Cell type and time point are not known. For the CDR3, the DNA is TGCGCCAGCAGAGGGGTTGCGGAGCAGTACTTC. Its protein is CASRGVAEQYF.